The T cell receptor (beta chain) described here comes from a study of Ad26.COV2.S vaccination and SARS-CoV-2 variants (TCRdb year 2021). General notes on the study: Donors in the vaccine arm were drawn from COV1001, a phase I-IIa trial of Ad26.COV2.S in healthy adults that was multicentre, randomized, double-blind and placebo-controlled. Participants in the trial were split at random into five groups of five each, receiving low-dose or high-dose Ad26.COV2.S once or twice, or else placebo on both occasions. TCRbeta repertoire sequencing was used to assess the specificity and breadth of SARS-CoV-2-reactive T cell receptors after Ad26.COV2.S vaccination. Investigators remained blinded to trial group allocation during experiments and outcome assessment. The TCR-sequenced set comprised about 30 samples: roughly 19 Ad26.COV2.S vaccine recipients, 5 placebo recipients and 8 SARS-CoV-2 convalescent individuals. Ad26.COV2.S was administered intramuscularly at a dose of 5x10^10 or 1x10^11 viral particles, either as one shot or as two shots given 56 days apart. Broad study findings and their caveats: The authors noted that total T cell responses may have been underestimated by the TCR breadth and depth analyses. Ad26.COV2.S recipients had higher spike-specific TCR breadth than placebo recipients (P = 0.0014). Comparable non-spike TCR breadth was observed between vaccine and placebo recipients, consistent with only spike being contained in the vaccine. The study lacked the statistical power to compare responses across vaccine doses or regimens. After vaccination, spike-specific CD8+ and CD4+ T cell responses were reported to show substantial breadth.

Comment on this clone: No cognate antigen has been identified for it. Per-nucleotide qualities are absent, and no much larger clonotype sits a single base away.

The CDR3 starts with the cysteine, ends with the phenylalanine, and has 14 residues. Just CDR3 DNA is preserved here, 42 bases in frame from base 1. For CDR1 and CDR2, the germline V gene lists ENHRY and SYGVKD. Trimming costs V 8 bases and J 0 bases, and their ends lie 14 bases apart. Read against the paper, the sample's treatment or condition label means: 15 to 20 received Ad26.COV2.S at low or high dose, single or two shots; several received placebo; per-sample allocation not given. For vaccine and placebo recipients, the sequenced repertoires came from samples collected on day 63 after the first injection. Between 29 July and 7 August 2020, Cohort 1b enrolled 20 to 30 adults aged 18-55 years at one site in Boston, USA. Ad26.COV2.S was a replication-incompetent adenovirus type 26 vector expressing a prefusion-stabilized SARS-CoV-2 spike protein from the original Wuhan strain. The immunoSEQ Assay was used to sequence TCRbeta CDR3 regions. After extraction, genomic DNA underwent amplification by bias-controlled multiplex PCR, followed by high-throughput sequencing. The authors processed their data as follows. Collapsing and filtering of sequences were performed to quantify the absolute abundance of each unique TCRbeta CDR3 region. T cell fraction was estimated by normalizing TCRbeta template counts to usable DNA, which was measured by amplifying reference genes present in all nucleated cells. Repertoire TCRs were annotated as SARS-CoV-2-specific when V gene, CDR3 amino acid sequence and J gene were exactly matched to a known reactive TCR set. The reference SARS-CoV-2 TCR set came from MIRA and was filtered for enrichment in COVID-19-positive ImmuneCODE repertoires, removing public or cross-reactive TCRs. Drawing on the MIRA antigens, annotated TCRs were analysed further at the level of specific ORF or position within ORF. Depth was the summed frequency of annotated unique rearrangements, while breadth was defined as annotated unique rearrangements over total unique productive rearrangements. Group comparisons of TCR breadth used two-sided Wilcoxon rank-sum tests. Imported from immuneACCESS, the table was reduced by TCRdb to in-frame sequences with V and J called. These copies leave out some clones; in studies compared against another copy, an unresolved V gene accounts for under half, and the cause of the remainder is not known. V, J and clone size were drawn from that table, and D and trimming were deduced from the DNA. This sample gives 500,000 or so clones in total; about 88% of them show up just once. In total, the top ten clones hold about 2.5% of the sample.

The chain uses TRBV10-3 and TRBJ2-7; TRBD2 is possibly the D segment (6 matching bases). This clonotype originated in a person aged 18 to 59 who received the Ad26.COV2.S COVID-19 vaccine or a placebo. Sequencing was performed on peripheral blood, taken in a trial of Ad26.COV2.S vaccine versus placebo. The nucleotide sequence is TGTGCCATCGGGGGGTGGGTGAGCTCCTACGAGCAGTACTTC. The encoded protein is CAIGGWVSSYEQYF.